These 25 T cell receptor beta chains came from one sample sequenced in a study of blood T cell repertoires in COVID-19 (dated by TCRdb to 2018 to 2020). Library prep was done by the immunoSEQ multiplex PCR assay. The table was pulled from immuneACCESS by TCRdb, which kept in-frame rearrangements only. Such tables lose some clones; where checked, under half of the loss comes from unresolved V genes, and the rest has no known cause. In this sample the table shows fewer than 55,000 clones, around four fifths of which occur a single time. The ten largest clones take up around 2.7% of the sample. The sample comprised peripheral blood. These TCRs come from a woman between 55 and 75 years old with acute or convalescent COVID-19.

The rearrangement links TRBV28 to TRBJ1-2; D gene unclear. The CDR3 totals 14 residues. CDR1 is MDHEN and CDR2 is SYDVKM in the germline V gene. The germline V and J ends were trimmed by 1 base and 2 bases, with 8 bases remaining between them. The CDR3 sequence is CASSLYASNYGYTF. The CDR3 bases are TGTGCCAGCAGTTTATACGCAAGCAACTATGGCTACACCTTC.

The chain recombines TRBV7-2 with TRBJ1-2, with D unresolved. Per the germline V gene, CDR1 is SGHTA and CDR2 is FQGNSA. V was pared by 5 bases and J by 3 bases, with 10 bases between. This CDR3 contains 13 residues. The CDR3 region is CASSPVRDYGYTF. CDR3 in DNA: TGTGCCAGCAGCCCCGTACGGGACTATGGCTACACCTTC.

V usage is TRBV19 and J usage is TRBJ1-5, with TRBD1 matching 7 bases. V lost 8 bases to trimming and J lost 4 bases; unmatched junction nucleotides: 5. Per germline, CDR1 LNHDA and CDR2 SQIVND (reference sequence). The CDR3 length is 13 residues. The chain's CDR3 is CASQGQANQPQHF. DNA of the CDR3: TGTGCCAGTCAAGGACAGGCTAATCAGCCCCAGCATTTT.

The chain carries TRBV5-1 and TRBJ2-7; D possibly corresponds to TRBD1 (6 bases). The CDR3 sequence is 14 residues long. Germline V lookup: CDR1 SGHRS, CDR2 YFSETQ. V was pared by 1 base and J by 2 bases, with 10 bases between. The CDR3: CASSLSGDPYEQYF. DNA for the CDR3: TGCGCCAGCAGCTTGTCAGGGGACCCCTACGAGCAGTACTTC.

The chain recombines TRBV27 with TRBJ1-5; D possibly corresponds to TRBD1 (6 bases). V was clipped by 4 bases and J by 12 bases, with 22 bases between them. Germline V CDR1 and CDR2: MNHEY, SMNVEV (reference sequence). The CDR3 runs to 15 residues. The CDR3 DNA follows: TGTGCCAGCAGTTCCGCATCTACAGGGAGTCGGGGCCAGCATTTT. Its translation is CASSSASTGSRGQHF.

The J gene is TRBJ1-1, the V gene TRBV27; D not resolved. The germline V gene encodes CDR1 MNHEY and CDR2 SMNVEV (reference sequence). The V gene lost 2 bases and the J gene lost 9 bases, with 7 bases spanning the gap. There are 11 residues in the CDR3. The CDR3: CASSLRGKAFF. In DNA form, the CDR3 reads TGTGCCAGCAGTTTAAGAGGGAAAGCTTTCTTT.

In DNA form, the CDR3 reads TGTGCCAGCAGCGTAGCAGGATTAGCGGTAGATACGCAGTATTTT. Translation gives CASSVAGLAVDTQYF. V and J are TRBV9 and TRBJ2-3; a weak D match, TRBD2 (6 bases). V dropped 0 bases and J dropped 5 bases, with 13 bases sitting between them. Looked up from germline, CDR1 is SGDLS and CDR2 is YYNGEE. This CDR3 region has 15 residues. The full variable domain, rest sourced from reference TRBV9 and TRBJ2-3, is DSGVTQTPKHLITATGQRVTLRCSPRSGDLSVYWYQQSLDQGLQFLIQYYNGEERAKGNILERFSAQQFPDLHSELNLSSLELGDSALYFCASSVAGLAVDTQYFGPGTRLTVL.

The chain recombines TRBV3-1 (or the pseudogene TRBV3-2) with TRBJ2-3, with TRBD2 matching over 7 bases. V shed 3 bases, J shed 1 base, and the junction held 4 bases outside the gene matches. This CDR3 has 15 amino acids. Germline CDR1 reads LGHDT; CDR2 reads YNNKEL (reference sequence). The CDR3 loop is CASSQAGVRTDTQYF. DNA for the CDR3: TGTGCCAGCAGCCAGGCGGGAGTTCGCACAGATACGCAGTATTTT.

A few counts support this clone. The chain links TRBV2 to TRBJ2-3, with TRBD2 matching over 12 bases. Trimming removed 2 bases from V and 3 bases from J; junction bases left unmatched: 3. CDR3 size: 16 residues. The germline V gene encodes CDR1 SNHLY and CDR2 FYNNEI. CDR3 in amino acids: CASSETSGRITDTQYF. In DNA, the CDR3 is TGTGCCAGCAGTGAAACTAGCGGGAGGATTACAGATACGCAGTATTTT.

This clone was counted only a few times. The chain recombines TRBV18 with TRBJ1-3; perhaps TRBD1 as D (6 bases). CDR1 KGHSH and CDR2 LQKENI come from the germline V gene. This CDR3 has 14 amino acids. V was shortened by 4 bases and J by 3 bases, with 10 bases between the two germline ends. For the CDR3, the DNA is TGTGCCAGCTCACTAGGACAGTATGGAAACACCATATATTTT. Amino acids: CASSLGQYGNTIYF.

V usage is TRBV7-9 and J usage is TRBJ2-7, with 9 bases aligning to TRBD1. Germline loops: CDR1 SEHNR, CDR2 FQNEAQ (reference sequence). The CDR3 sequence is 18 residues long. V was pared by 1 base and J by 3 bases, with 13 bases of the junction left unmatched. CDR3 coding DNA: TGTGCCAGCAGCTTAGGTGGAGTTGCTGGACAGGGGAGCTACGAGCAGTACTTC. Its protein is CASSLGGVAGQGSYEQYF.

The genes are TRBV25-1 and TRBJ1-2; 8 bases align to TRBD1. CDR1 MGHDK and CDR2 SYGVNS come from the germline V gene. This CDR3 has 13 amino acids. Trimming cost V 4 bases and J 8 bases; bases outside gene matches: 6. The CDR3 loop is CASSVQGVLGYTF. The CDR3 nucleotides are TGTGCCAGCAGTGTACAGGGGGTTTTGGGCTACACCTTC.

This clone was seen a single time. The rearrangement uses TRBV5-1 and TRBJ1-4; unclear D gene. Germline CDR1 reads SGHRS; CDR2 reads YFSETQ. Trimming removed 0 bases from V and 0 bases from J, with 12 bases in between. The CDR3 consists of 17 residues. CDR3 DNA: TGCGCCAGCAGCTTGGCCCACGGCGGAGCAACTAATGAAAAACTGTTTTTT. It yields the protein CASSLAHGGATNEKLFF.

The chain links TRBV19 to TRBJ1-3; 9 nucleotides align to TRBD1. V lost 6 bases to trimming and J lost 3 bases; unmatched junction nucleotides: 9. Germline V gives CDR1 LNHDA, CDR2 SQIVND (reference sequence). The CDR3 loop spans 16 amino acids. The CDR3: CASSSTGQGSGNTIYF. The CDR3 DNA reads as TGTGCCAGTAGCTCGACCGGACAGGGGAGTGGAAACACCATATATTTT.

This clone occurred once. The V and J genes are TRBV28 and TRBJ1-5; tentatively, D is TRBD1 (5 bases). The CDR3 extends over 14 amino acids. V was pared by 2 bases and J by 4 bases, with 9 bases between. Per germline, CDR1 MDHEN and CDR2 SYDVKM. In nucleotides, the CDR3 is TGTGCCAGCAGTTTAGGGGGGGGAAATCAGCCCCAGCATTTT. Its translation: CASSLGGGNQPQHF.

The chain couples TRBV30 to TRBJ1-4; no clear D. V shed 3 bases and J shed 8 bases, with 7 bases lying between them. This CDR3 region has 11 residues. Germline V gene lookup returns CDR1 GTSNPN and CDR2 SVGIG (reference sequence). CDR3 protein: CAWRVGEKLFF. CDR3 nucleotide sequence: TGTGCCTGGAGGGTCGGGGAAAAACTGTTTTTT.

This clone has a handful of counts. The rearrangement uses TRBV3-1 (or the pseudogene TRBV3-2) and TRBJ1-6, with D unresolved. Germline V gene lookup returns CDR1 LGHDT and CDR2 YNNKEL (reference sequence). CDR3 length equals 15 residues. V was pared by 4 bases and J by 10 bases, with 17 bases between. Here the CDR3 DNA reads TGTGCCAGCAGCCGGCTCCGAGGGCTGAAGTCACCCCTCCACTTT. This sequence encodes CASSRLRGLKSPLHF.

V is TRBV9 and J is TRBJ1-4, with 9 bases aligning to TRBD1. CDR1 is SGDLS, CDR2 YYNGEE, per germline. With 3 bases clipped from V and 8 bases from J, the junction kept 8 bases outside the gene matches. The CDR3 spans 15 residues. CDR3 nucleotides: TGTGCCAGCAGCGAAAACAGGGGGCTAGGAGAAAAACTGTTTTTT. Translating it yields CASSENRGLGEKLFF.

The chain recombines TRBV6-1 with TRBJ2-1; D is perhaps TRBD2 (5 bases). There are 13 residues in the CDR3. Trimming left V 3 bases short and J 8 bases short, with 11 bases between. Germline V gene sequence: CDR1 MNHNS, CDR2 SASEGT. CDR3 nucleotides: TGTGCCAGCAGTGATGAGTGGGGAGATGAGCAGTTCTTC. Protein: CASSDEWGDEQFF.

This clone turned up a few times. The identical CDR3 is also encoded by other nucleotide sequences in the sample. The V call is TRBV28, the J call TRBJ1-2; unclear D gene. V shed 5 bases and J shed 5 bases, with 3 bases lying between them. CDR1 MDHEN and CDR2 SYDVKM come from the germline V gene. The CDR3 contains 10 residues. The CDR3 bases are TGTGCCAGCAGTCGTTATGGCTACACCTTC. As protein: CASSRYGYTF.

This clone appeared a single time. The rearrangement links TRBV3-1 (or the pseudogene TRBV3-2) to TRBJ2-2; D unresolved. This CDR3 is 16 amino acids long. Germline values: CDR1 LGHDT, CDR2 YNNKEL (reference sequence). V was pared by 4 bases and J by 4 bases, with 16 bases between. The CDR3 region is CASSPTPAVRTGELFF. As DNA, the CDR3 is TGTGCCAGCAGCCCGACCCCGGCGGTACGCACCGGGGAGCTGTTTTTT.

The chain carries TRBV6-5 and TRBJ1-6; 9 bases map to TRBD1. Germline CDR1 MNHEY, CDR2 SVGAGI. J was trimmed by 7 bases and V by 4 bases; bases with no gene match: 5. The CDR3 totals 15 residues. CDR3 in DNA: TGTGCCAGCAGTTCCCGGGACAGGGTCAATTCACCCCTCCACTTT. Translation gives CASSSRDRVNSPLHF.

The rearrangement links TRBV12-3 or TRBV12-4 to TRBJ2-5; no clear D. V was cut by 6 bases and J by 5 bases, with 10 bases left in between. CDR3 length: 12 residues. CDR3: CASSQIGETQYF. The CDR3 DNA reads TGTGCCAGCAGCCAAATCGGGGAGACCCAGTACTTC.

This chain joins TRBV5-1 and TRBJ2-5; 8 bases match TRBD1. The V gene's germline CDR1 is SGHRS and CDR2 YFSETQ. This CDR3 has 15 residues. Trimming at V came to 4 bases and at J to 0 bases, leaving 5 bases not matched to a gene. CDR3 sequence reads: CASSRTGSNQETQYF. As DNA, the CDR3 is TGCGCCAGCAGCCGGACAGGGTCAAACCAAGAGACCCAGTACTTC. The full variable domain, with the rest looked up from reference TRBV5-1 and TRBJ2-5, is KAGVTQTPRYLIKTRGQQVTLSCSPISGHRSVSWYQQTPGQGLQFLFEYFSETQRNKGNFPGRFSGRQFSNSRSEMNVSTLELGDSALYLCASSRTGSNQETQYFGPGTRLLVL.

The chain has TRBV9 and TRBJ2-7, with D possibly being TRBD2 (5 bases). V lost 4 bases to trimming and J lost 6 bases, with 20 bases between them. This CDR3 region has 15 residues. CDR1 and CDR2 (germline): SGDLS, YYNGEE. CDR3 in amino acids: CASSPAGLVASEQYF. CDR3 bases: TGTGCCAGCAGCCCCGCAGGACTTGTAGCTTCCGAGCAGTACTTC.